Sequencing of this T cell receptor beta chain was carried out in a study of regulatory T cells in long-lasting Graves disease (TCRdb year 2021). Regarding the research as a whole: To count as having persistent Graves' disease, a patient had to have received antithyroid drug treatment for over 5 years with TSH receptor autoantibodies remaining persistently positive. The study took place in China and was registered as a clinical trial. Persistent Graves' disease patients in the clinical cohort had taken antithyroid drugs for around 11 years on average. This study used TCR sequencing and RNA sequencing of peripheral blood to compare persistent Graves' disease patients against newly diagnosed Graves' disease patients. A total of 33 samples underwent TCR sequencing, from about 13 patients with persistent Graves' disease and some 20 patients with newly diagnosed Graves' disease. The full study reports these points: The study examined only peripheral blood because the primary lesion, thyroid tissue, could not be accessed. The small sample size was acknowledged by the authors as a limitation that may reduce accuracy. A larger number of public clonotypes was shared among persistent patients (about 2,700) than among newly diagnosed patients (around 870). Compared with newly diagnosed patients, patients with persistent Graves' disease had lower TCR Shannon entropy and fewer highly expanded clones, which suggests clonal expansion. Sequencing and analysis were restricted to the TCR beta chain. Persistent disease showed preferential use of TRBV28, TRBJ1-2 and TRBJ2-5, whereas newly diagnosed disease favored TRBV20-1 and TRBJ2-1.

Reading the label with the study, this specimen's time point is: persistent/refractory GD, antithyroid drugs over 5 years with positive TRAb. For both TCR sequencing and RNA sequencing, RNA was extracted from PBMCs in TRIzol. Graves' disease was diagnosed according to American Thyroid Association guidelines. Recruitment of patients was carried out at an endocrinology department in Xi'an, China. Each patient gave approximately 9.7 milliliters of peripheral blood, collected in an EDTA anticoagulant tube. PBMCs were isolated by Ficoll Paque Plus density gradient separation without further T cell sorting. An Agilent 2100 Bioanalyzer and agarose gel were used to check RNA quality, and a NanoDrop 2000 was used to measure RNA concentration. The library was made by multiplex PCR. TCRdb shows the sequencer as Illumina HiSeq 4000. To build TCR beta libraries, CDR3 regions were amplified by Arm-PCR using iRepertoire HTBI primers. PCR products were gel purified before sequencing. The paper's processing steps were these. A total of 62 TRBV and some 15 TRBJ segments were identified across samples and were used for gene usage analysis of CDR3 amino acid clonotypes. COPE and FqMerger were used to merge the filtered high-quality paired reads into contigs. BLAST was used to align contigs to IMGT TRBV, TRBD and TRBJ reference genes, and CDR3 was defined according to IMGT. Any clonotype with a frequency above 0.1% was counted as a highly expanded clone. Shannon entropy was used to measure repertoire diversity, and the Gini coefficient was used to measure V-J evenness. Clonotypes shared by more than one individual were considered public. Starting from the raw public reads, TCRdb applied fastp trimming at Q25, assembled clones with MiXCR and retained in-frame beta chains. Each CDR3 protein gets just one entry, which takes the most common genes and DNA from the rows behind it. The V and J calls and clone size are TCRdb's, not the authors'. The sample table contains 700,000 or so distinct CDR3 sequences; only one count was recorded for approximately 29% of them. Under 50% of the sample lies in the top ten.

Including the terminal cysteine and phenylalanine, the CDR3 comprises 15 residues. CDR3 DNA only is kept here, 45 bases in frame from base 1. The germline V gene provides CDR1 SNHLY and CDR2 FYNNEI. Trimming takes 6 bases off V and 6 bases off J; junction bases not matched to a gene: 8. This clonotype occurred many times. The antigen it recognizes is unknown. No quality values exist for individual bases; no much larger clone is one base distant. The source of this sequence is a female donor with Graves disease. The chain links TRBV2 with TRBJ2-5; 12 of the junction bases match TRBD2. Source: peripheral blood mononuclear cells (PBMCs), taken when the disease was refractory, from a patient treated with antithyroid drugs. In nucleotides, the sequence is TGTGCCAGCAGAGAGACTAGCGGGAGCGGAAAGACCCAGTACTTC. The resulting protein is CASRETSGSGKTQYF.